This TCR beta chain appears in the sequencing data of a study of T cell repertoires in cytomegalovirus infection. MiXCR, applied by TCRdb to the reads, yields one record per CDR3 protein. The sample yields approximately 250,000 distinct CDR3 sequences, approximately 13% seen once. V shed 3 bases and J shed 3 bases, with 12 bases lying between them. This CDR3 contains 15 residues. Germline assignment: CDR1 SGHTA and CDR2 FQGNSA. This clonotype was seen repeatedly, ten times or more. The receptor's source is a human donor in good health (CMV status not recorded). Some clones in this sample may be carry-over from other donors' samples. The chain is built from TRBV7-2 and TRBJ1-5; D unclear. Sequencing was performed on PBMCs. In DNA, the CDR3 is TGTGCCAGCAGCTTTTGGGCAGCGCCCAATCAGCCCCAGCATTTT. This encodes CASSFWAAPNQPQHF.